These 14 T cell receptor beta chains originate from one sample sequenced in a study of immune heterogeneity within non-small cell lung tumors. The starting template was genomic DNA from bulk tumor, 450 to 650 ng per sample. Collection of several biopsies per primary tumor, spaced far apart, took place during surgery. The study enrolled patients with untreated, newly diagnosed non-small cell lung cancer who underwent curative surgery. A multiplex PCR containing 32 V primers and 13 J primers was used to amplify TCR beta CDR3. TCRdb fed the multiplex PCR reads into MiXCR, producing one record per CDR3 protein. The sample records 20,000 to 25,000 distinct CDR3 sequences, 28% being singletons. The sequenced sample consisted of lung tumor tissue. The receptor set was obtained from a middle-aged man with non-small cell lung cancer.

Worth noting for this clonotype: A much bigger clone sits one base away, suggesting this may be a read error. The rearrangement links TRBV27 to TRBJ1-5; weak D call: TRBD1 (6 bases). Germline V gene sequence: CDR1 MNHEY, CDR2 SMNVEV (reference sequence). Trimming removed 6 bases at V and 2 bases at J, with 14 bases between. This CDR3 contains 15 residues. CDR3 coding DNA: TGTGCCAGCAGCCGGTGGGGGCAGGGCAATCAGCCCCAGCATTTT. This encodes CASSRWGQGNQPQHF.

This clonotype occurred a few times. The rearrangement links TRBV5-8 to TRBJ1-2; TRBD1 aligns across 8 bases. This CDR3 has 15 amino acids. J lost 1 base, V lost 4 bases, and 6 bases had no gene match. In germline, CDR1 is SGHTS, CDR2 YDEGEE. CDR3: CASSRQGPFNYGYTF. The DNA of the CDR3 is TGTGCCAGCAGCCGACAGGGGCCTTTTAACTATGGCTACACCTTC.

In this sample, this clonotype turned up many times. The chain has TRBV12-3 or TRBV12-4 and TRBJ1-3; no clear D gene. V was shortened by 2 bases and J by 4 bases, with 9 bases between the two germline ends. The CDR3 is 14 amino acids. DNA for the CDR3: TGTGCCAGCAGTTTAAAAGGTGCAGGAAACACCATATATTTT. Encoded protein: CASSLKGAGNTIYF.

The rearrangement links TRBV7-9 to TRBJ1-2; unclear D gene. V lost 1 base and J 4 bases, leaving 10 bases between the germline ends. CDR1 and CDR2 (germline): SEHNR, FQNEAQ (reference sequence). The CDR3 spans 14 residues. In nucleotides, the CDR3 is TGTGCCAGCAGCTTAGAGGCCCTATTCTATGGCTACACCTTC. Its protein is CASSLEALFYGYTF.

CDR3 protein: CAIGRDRDTGELFF. The CDR3 bases are TGTGCCATCGGGAGGGACAGGGATACCGGGGAGCTGTTTTTT. V usage is TRBV10-3 and J usage is TRBJ2-2; 9 nucleotides line up with TRBD1. In germline, CDR1 is ENHRY, CDR2 SYGVKD. V lost 8 bases to trimming and J lost 5 bases; unmatched junction nucleotides: 6. This CDR3 has 14 amino acids.

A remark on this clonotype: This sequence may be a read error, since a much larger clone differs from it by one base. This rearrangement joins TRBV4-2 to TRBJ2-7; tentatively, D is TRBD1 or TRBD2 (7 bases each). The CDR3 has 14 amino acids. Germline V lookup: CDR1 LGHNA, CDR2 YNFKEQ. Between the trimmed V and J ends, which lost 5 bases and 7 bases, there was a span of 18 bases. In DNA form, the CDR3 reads TGTGCCAGCAGCAAGGGGGCGGGAGTGGATGAGCAGTACTTC. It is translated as CASSKGAGVDEQYF.

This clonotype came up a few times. The CDR3 spells CASSQDHGLYGYTF. As DNA, the CDR3 is TGCGCCAGCAGCCAAGATCACGGACTTTATGGCTACACCTTC. The chain employs TRBV4-3 and TRBJ1-2, with unresolved D. CDR1 and CDR2 from the germline V gene are LGHNA and YSLEER. There are 14 residues in the CDR3. V was pared by 0 bases and J by 5 bases, with 10 bases between.

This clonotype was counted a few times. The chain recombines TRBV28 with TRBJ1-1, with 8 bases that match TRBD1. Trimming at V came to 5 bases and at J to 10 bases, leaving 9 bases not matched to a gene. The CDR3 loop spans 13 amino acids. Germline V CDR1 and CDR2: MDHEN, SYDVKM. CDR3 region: CASSQGDRRGAFF. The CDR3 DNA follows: TGTGCCAGCAGTCAGGGGGACAGGCGCGGAGCTTTCTTT.

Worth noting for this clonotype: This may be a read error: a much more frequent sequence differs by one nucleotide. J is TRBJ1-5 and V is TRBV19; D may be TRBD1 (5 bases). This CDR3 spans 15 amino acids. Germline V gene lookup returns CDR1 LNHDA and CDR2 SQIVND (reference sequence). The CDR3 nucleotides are TGTGACAGTAGTATAGGGGTAGGGGCTGCTCAGCCCCAGCATTTT. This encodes CDSSIGVGAAQPQHF.

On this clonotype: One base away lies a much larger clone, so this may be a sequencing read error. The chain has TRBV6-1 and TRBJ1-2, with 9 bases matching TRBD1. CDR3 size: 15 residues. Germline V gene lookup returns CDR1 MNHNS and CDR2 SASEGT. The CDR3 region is CASRGGTGTHYCYTF. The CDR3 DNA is TGTGCCAGCAGGGGAGGGACAGGGACCCACTATTGCTACACCTTC.

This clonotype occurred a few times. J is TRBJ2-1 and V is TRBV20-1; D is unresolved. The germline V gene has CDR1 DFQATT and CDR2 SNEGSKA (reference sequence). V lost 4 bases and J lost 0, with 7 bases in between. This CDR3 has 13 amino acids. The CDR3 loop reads CSAIQSSYNEQFF. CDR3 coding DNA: TGCAGTGCTATACAGAGCTCCTACAATGAGCAGTTCTTC.

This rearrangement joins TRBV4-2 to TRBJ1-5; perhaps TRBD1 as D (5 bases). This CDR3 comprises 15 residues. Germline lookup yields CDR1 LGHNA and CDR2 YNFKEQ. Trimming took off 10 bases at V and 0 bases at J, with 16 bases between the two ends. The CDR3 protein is CAISETGYSNQPQHF. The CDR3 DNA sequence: TGTGCCATCTCAGAAACAGGATATAGCAATCAGCCCCAGCATTTT.

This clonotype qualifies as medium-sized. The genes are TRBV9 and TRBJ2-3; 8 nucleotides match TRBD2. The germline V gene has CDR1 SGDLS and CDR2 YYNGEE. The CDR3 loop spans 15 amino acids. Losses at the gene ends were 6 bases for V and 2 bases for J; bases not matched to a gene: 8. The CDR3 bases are TGTGCCAGCACCGGTAGCGGGACCAACACAGATACGCAGTATTTT. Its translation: CASTGSGTNTDTQYF.

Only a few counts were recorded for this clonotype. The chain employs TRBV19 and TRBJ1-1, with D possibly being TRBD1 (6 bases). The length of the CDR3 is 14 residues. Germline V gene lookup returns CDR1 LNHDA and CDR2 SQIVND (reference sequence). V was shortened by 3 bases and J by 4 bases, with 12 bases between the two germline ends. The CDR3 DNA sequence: TGTGCCAGTAGTATCCAGAACAGGGCCACTGAAGCTTTCTTT. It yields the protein CASSIQNRATEAFF.